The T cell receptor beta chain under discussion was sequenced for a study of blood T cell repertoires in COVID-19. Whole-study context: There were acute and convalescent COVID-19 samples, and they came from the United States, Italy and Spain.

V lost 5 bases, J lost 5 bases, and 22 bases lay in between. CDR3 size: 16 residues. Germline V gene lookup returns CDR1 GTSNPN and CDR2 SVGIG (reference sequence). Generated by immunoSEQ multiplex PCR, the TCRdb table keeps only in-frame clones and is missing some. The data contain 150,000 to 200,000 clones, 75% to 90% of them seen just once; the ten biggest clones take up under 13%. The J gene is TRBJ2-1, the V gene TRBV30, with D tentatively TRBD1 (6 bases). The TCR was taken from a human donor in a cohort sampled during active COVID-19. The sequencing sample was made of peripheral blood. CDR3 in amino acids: CAWGNNRVSRHNEQFF. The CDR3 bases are TGTGCCTGGGGGAATAACAGGGTAAGCCGCCACAATGAGCAGTTCTTC.